Below are 21 T cell receptor beta chains sequenced from a single sample in a study of control samples from healthy donors and cancer patients (dated by TCRdb to 2018 to 2020). Library construction relied on the immunoSEQ multiplex PCR assay. In TCRdb, the immuneACCESS table is reduced to in-frame sequences with V and J assigned. These tables do not hold every clone; where another copy was compared, an unresolved V gene accounts for under half, and the others remain unexplained. The sample yields some 130,000 clones; about 93% were counted once. The top ten clonotypes cover about 2.3% of the sample. Sample: blood. The origin of the receptors is a man aged 35 to 55 in good health.

This clone was seen just once. This chain joins TRBV2 and TRBJ2-3, with D hard to call. This CDR3 comprises 15 residues. The V and J ends lost 2 bases and 3 bases respectively, with 12 bases between them. Germline V gene data show CDR1 as SNHLY and CDR2 as FYNNEI. The CDR3 spells CASSETLGDTDTQYF. The CDR3 DNA sequence: TGTGCCAGCAGTGAAACATTAGGAGATACAGATACGCAGTATTTT.

The chain joins TRBV5-1 to TRBJ2-7; no firm D call. Germline V gene lookup returns CDR1 SGHRS and CDR2 YFSETQ. The CDR3 consists of 15 residues. Trimming pared 0 bases from V and 3 bases from J, leaving 13 bases between. The CDR3 nucleotides are TGCGCCAGCAGCTTGGGGTCCTCTCACCGCTACGAGCAGTACTTC. It translates to CASSLGSSHRYEQYF.

The chain has TRBV5-5 and TRBJ1-4; D gene ambiguous. The V end lost 0 bases, the J end lost 3 bases, and 3 bases lay between the germline ends. CDR3 size: 13 residues. Per the germline V gene, CDR1 is SGHKS and CDR2 is YYEKEE (reference sequence). CDR3 bases: TGTGCCAGCAGCTTGGGGCCTAATGAAAAACTGTTTTTT. This translates into CASSLGPNEKLFF.

The CDR3 is CASSHGGMGQRGTGELFF. CDR3 DNA sequence: TGTGCCAGCAGCCACGGGGGTATGGGCCAGCGGGGGACCGGGGAGCTGTTTTTT. This chain connects TRBV3-1 (or the pseudogene TRBV3-2) to TRBJ2-2; 8 bases map to TRBD2. The germline V gene has CDR1 LGHDT and CDR2 YNNKEL (reference sequence). V lost 3 bases and J lost 5; bases outside the gene matches: 14. The CDR3 consists of 18 residues.

In its sample, this clone was seen a few times. This sequence joins TRBV2 and TRBJ1-5; D remains ambiguous. The ends were cut back, 4 bases at V and 7 bases at J, with 8 bases in the middle. This CDR3 is built from 12 residues. The V gene's germline CDR1 is SNHLY and CDR2 FYNNEI. DNA for the CDR3: TGTGCCAGCAGTGGGGGTCCACAGCCCCAGCATTTT. Protein product: CASSGGPQPQHF.

The chain couples TRBV6-6 to TRBJ2-1, with 12 nucleotides matching TRBD2. The germline CDR1 and CDR2 sequences are MNHNY and SVGAGI (reference sequence). V shed 8 bases, J shed 7 bases, and the junction held 6 bases outside the gene matches. The CDR3 runs 14 residues. The CDR3 nucleotides are TGTGCCAGCCGGGCTAGCGGGGGGGGGAATGAGCAGTTCTTC. As protein: CASRASGGGNEQFF.

The rearrangement uses TRBV12-3 or TRBV12-4 and TRBJ1-2, with D unclear. CDR3 length: 13 residues. V was trimmed by 2 bases and J by 1 base, leaving 5 bases between them. As DNA, the CDR3 is TGTGCCAGCAGTTTAACGGGTAACTATGGCTACACCTTC. Its protein product is CASSLTGNYGYTF.

This sequence joins TRBV30 and TRBJ1-1, with 8 bases that match TRBD1. V shed 2 bases, J shed 0 bases, and the junction held 11 bases outside the gene matches. This CDR3 comprises 17 residues. Germline-derived CDR1 and CDR2 are GTSNPN and SVGIG (reference sequence). The CDR3 reads CAWSKTGEALMNTEAFF. The CDR3 DNA is TGTGCCTGGAGTAAGACAGGGGAAGCTTTAATGAACACTGAAGCTTTCTTT.

DNA for the CDR3: TGTGCCAGTAAAATCCGGGCAGGGCCAGACGAGCAGTACTTC. Translating gives CASKIRAGPDEQYF. The rearrangement joins TRBV19 to TRBJ2-7; D is perhaps TRBD1 (5 bases). V was cut by 7 bases and J by 5 bases, with 18 bases left in between. Germline V CDR1 and CDR2: LNHDA, SQIVND (reference sequence). The length of the CDR3 is 14 residues.

The J gene is TRBJ1-2, the V gene TRBV7-2, with TRBD1 identical over 8 bases. Germline assignment: CDR1 SGHTA and CDR2 FQGNSA. This CDR3 has 15 residues. J gave up 4 bases and V 1 base, and 5 bases lay outside the gene matches. The CDR3 nucleotides read TGTGCCAGCAGCTTAGGCTGGGACAGGCTCTATGGCTACACCTTC. It translates to CASSLGWDRLYGYTF. Full variable domain (outside the CDR3, taken from reference TRBV7-2 and TRBJ1-2): GAGVSQSPSNKVTEKGKDVELRCDPISGHTALYWYRQSLGQGLEFLIYFQGNSAPDKSGLPSDRFSAERTGGSVSTLTIQRTQQEDSAVYLCASSLGWDRLYGYTFGSGTRLTVV.

This chain links TRBV9 with TRBJ2-7; D perhaps matches TRBD2 (5 bases). CDR1 is SGDLS and CDR2 is YYNGEE in the germline V gene. The CDR3 consists of 16 residues. V lost 3 bases and J lost 3, with 19 bases in between. CDR3 DNA: TGTGCCAGCAGCGCCCAATCCGGGGTGACCGACTACGAGCAGTACTTC. The encoded protein is CASSAQSGVTDYEQYF.

This sequence joins TRBV18 and TRBJ1-5, with a weak D call TRBD1 (6 bases). Trimming pared 1 base from V and 9 bases from J, leaving 16 bases between. The germline V gene has CDR1 KGHSH and CDR2 LQKENI. CDR3 length equals 15 residues. The DNA of the CDR3 is TGTGCCAGCTCACCACAAGACGTTGGGGGCCCGCCCCAGCATTTT. Its protein product is CASSPQDVGGPPQHF.

This chain joins TRBV6-5 and TRBJ1-6, with D hard to call. The germline V and J ends were trimmed by 6 bases and 0 bases, with 9 bases remaining between them. Per germline, CDR1 MNHEY and CDR2 SVGAGI. This CDR3 has 15 residues. Here the CDR3 DNA reads TGTGCCAGCAGGAGACGGAGCTCCTATAATTCACCCCTCCACTTT. This translates into CASRRRSSYNSPLHF.

Comment on this clone: At one end the junction does not follow the germline gene, possibly because of a read error. The rearrangement joins TRBV18 to TRBJ2-1; TRBD2 matches 8 bases. The CDR3 contains 15 residues. Germline V gene lookup returns CDR1 KGHSH and CDR2 LQKENI. The CDR3 DNA follows: TGTACCAGCTCACTTGCGGGGGGTACCTACAATGAGCAGTTCTTC. Amino acids: CTSSLAGGTYNEQFF. Using reference TRBV18 and TRBJ2-1 for the parts outside the CDR3, the full variable domain is NAGVMQNPRHLVRRRGQEARLRCSPMKGHSHVYWYRQLPEEGLKFMVYLQKENIIDESGMPKERFSAEFPKEGPSILRIQQVVRGDSAAYFCTSSLAGGTYNEQFFGPGTRLTVL.

The chain recombines TRBV7-3 with TRBJ2-2; either TRBD1 or TRBD2 may supply D (7 bases each). Trimming removed 5 bases from V and 5 bases from J, with 15 bases in between. Germline V gene lookup returns CDR1 SGHTA and CDR2 FQGTGA. The CDR3 has 15 residues. The CDR3 spells CASSPRRGGTGELFF. In nucleotides, the CDR3 is TGTGCCAGCAGCCCCCGCAGGGGGGGAACCGGGGAGCTGTTTTTT.

This rearrangement joins TRBV29-1 to TRBJ2-7; 12 nucleotides align to TRBD1. CDR3 length equals 16 residues. Germline CDR1 reads SQVTM; CDR2 reads ANQGSEA. The V segment lost 6 bases and the J segment 2 bases; nucleotides outside the gene matches: 11. The CDR3 loop reads CSVGGTGGLPPYEQYF. The CDR3 nucleotides are TGCAGCGTAGGCGGGACAGGGGGCTTACCCCCCTACGAGCAGTACTTC.

The V call is TRBV29-1, the J call TRBJ1-1; D is uncertain. The length of the CDR3 is 13 residues. V was clipped by 0 bases and J by 1 base, with 6 bases between them. Germline V gene lookup returns CDR1 SQVTM and CDR2 ANQGSEA. The CDR3 sequence is CSVEEWGNTEAFF. In DNA form, the CDR3 reads TGCAGCGTTGAAGAGTGGGGGAACACTGAAGCTTTCTTT.

V gene TRBV4-1 combines with J gene TRBJ1-2; 7 bases are shared with TRBD1. The CDR3 is 16 amino acids. The trim removed 3 bases at V and 3 bases at J, leaving 10 bases unmatched. Germline assignment: CDR1 MGHRA and CDR2 YSYEKL. The CDR3 DNA follows: TGCGCCAGCAGCCAGCAACCTGGACAGGCCTACTATGGCTACACCTTC. It translates to CASSQQPGQAYYGYTF.

The chain uses TRBV5-1 and TRBJ2-1; 12 nucleotides match TRBD2. Trimming at V came to 4 bases and at J to 0 bases, leaving 11 bases not matched to a gene. This CDR3 contains 19 residues. CDR1 is SGHRS, CDR2 YFSETQ, per germline. CDR3 region: CASSQLTSGGLSSYNEQFF. CDR3 nucleotides: TGCGCCAGCAGCCAACTGACTAGCGGGGGCCTAAGCTCCTACAATGAGCAGTTCTTC.

The rearrangement joins TRBV28 to TRBJ1-1; D remains unclear. The V end was cut by 7 bases, the J end by 1 base, with 10 bases between. The CDR3 is 13 residues long. Germline CDR1 MDHEN, CDR2 SYDVKM. The CDR3 region has the DNA TGTGCCAGCATTGGAGGACCGAACACTGAAGCTTTCTTT. Protein sequence: CASIGGPNTEAFF.

The V call is TRBV11-3, the J call TRBJ2-7; the D gene is possibly TRBD1 (6 bases). The germline V gene has CDR1 SGHNT and CDR2 YENEEA. Trimming removed 8 bases from V and 0 bases from J, with 11 bases in between. The CDR3 runs to 13 residues. CDR3 in DNA: TGTGCCAGCTCCCCAGGGGACTCCTACGAGCAGTACTTC. This codes for CASSPGDSYEQYF.